Presented here are 20 T cell receptor beta chains from one specimen sequenced in a study of cytomegalovirus exposure and HLA in healthy donors. Use of 60 Vbeta and 13 Jbeta primers characterized the PCR. Clones were sequenced by immunoSEQ multiplex PCR, and TCRdb holds only the in-frame ones, with some missing. The table has about 52,000 clones, around 70% seen once. Sequencing was done on a sample of PBMCs. These receptors all come from a woman between 50 and 59 years old in good health and CMV-seronegative.

The V gene is TRBV23-1, the J gene TRBJ2-2; 10 nucleotides line up with TRBD1. TRBV23-1 carries the ORF label, with uncertain function. The V segment lost 2 bases and the J segment 1 base; nucleotides outside the gene matches: 10. This CDR3 comprises 19 residues. The CDR3 reads CASSQRRDRGFKNTGELFF. For the CDR3, the DNA is TGCGCCAGCAGTCAACGACGGGACAGGGGTTTTAAGAACACCGGGGAGCTGTTTTTT.

This chain joins TRBV5-4 and TRBJ2-7, with D maybe TRBD2 (6 bases). V lost 3 bases, J lost 3 bases, and 13 bases lay in between. The CDR3 has 14 amino acids. Germline CDR1 and CDR2: SGHNT and YYREEE (reference sequence). CDR3 sequence reads: CASSWGENLYEQYF. Here the CDR3 DNA reads TGTGCCAGCAGCTGGGGGGAGAACCTCTACGAGCAGTACTTC. Full variable domain (outside the CDR3, taken from reference TRBV5-4 and TRBJ2-7): ETGVTQSPTHLIKTRGQQVTLRCSSQSGHNTVSWYQQALGQGPQFIFQYYREEENGRGNFPPRFSGLQFPNYSSELNVNALELDDSALYLCASSWGENLYEQYFGPGTRLTVT.

This clone showed up just a few times. V and J are TRBV28 and TRBJ2-7; D may be TRBD2 (5 bases). The V and J ends lost 2 bases and 7 bases respectively, with 15 bases between them. The germline V gene encodes CDR1 MDHEN and CDR2 SYDVKM. This CDR3 is built from 14 residues. CDR3 sequence reads: CASSLATGRGEQYF. The DNA of the CDR3 is TGTGCCAGCAGTTTAGCAACCGGGCGAGGGGAGCAGTACTTC.

The CDR3 nucleotides are TGTGCCAGCAGCTTGCGCCACCCTATCGGACAGGGAGACGGGAGCACTGAAGCTTTCTTT. This gives the protein CASSLRHPIGQGDGSTEAFF. V usage is TRBV11-3 and J usage is TRBJ1-1; 8 bases are a match to TRBD1. After removal of 3 bases from V and 4 bases from J, the junction contained 22 bases not matched to a gene. In germline, CDR1 is SGHNT, CDR2 YENEEA. This CDR3 region has 20 residues.

The rearrangement uses TRBV20-1 and TRBJ1-1; D might be TRBD1 (5 bases). Trimming stripped 6 bases from V and 4 bases from J, with 9 bases between. From germline, CDR1 is DFQATT and CDR2 SNEGSKA (reference sequence). The CDR3 runs 11 residues. The CDR3 protein is CSAGGSTEAFF. The CDR3 DNA follows: TGCAGTGCCGGGGGATCCACTGAAGCTTTCTTT.

CDR3 nucleotides: TGTGCCAGCAGTTTAATGGGGCCTCCCATGAACACTGAAGCTTTCTTT. Its translation is CASSLMGPPMNTEAFF. The rearrangement links TRBV27 to TRBJ1-1; D may be TRBD1 (5 bases). V lost 2 bases and J lost 0, with 13 bases in between. Germline V gene lookup returns CDR1 MNHEY and CDR2 SMNVEV (reference sequence). This CDR3 has 16 amino acids.

The chain uses TRBV2 and TRBJ2-1, with D maybe TRBD1 (6 bases). Germline loops: CDR1 SNHLY, CDR2 FYNNEI. This CDR3 is 16 amino acids long. V was cut by 4 bases and J by 8 bases, with 21 bases left in between. In nucleotides, the CDR3 is TGTGCCAGCAGTGCCGGACAGTTCCCCCTTGGGGATGAGCAGTTCTTC. Translation: CASSAGQFPLGDEQFF. The complete variable domain, with remaining parts taken from reference TRBV2 and TRBJ2-1, reads EPEVTQTPSHQVTQMGQEVILRCVPISNHLYFYWYRQILGQKVEFLVSFYNNEISEKSEIFDDQFSVERPDGSNFTLKIRSTKLEDSAMYFCASSAGQFPLGDEQFFGPGTRLTVL.

The rearrangement uses TRBV9 and TRBJ1-3; D is ambiguous. The CDR3 extends over 15 amino acids. The V gene's germline CDR1 is SGDLS and CDR2 YYNGEE. V was clipped by 1 base and J by 0 bases, with 8 bases between them. CDR3 region: CASSVFGLSGNTIYF. In DNA, the CDR3 is TGTGCCAGCAGCGTATTTGGCCTCTCTGGAAACACCATATATTTT.

In regard to this clone: At the DNA level, this CDR3 is encoded by other sequences in the same sample as well. V and J are TRBV5-4 and TRBJ1-2, with D possibly TRBD1 on 5 matching bases. This CDR3 is 16 amino acids long. Germline V lookup: CDR1 SGHNT, CDR2 YYREEE (reference sequence). With 4 bases removed from V and 4 bases from J, the gap between germline ends came to 20 bases. CDR3 sequence: CASSTSGGGAVYGYTF. In DNA, the CDR3 is TGTGCCAGCAGCACCTCGGGGGGAGGCGCGGTCTATGGCTACACCTTC.

J is TRBJ2-7 and V is TRBV28, with D perhaps TRBD2 (6 bases). Germline V lookup: CDR1 MDHEN, CDR2 SYDVKM. The CDR3 loop spans 14 amino acids. V lost 2 bases to trimming and J lost 7 bases, with 15 bases between them. As DNA, the CDR3 is TGTGCCAGCAGTTTACCGTTAAGGGAGGCTGAGCAGTACTTC. Protein sequence: CASSLPLREAEQYF. Looking up the rest from reference TRBV28 and TRBJ2-7 gives the full variable domain: DVKVTQSSRYLVKRTGEKVFLECVQDMDHENMFWYRQDPGLGLRLIYFSYDVKMKEKGDIPEGYSVSREKKERFSLILESASTNQTSMYLCASSLPLREAEQYFGPGTRLTVT.

The CDR3 region has the DNA TGTGCCAGCGGCCAAGCGGGGGGGCGTCCATTGCAAGAGACCCAGTACTTC. Its protein is CASGQAGGRPLQETQYF. The V and J genes are TRBV5-4 and TRBJ2-5; 10 bases are shared with TRBD2. CDR1 and CDR2 (germline): SGHNT, YYREEE (reference sequence). Unmatched junction bases numbered 14, after V lost 7 bases and J lost 2 bases. This CDR3 is 17 amino acids long. Full variable domain (rest looked up from reference TRBV5-4 and TRBJ2-5): ETGVTQSPTHLIKTRGQQVTLRCSSQSGHNTVSWYQQALGQGPQFIFQYYREEENGRGNFPPRFSGLQFPNYSSELNVNALELDDSALYLCASGQAGGRPLQETQYFGPGTRLLVL.

The chain joins TRBV28 to TRBJ1-3; weak D call: TRBD1 (6 bases). The V end was cut by 6 bases, the J end by 1 base, with 13 bases between. The CDR3 has 15 amino acids. Looked up from germline, CDR1 is MDHEN and CDR2 is SYDVKM. The CDR3 loop is CASRNLQGSGNTIYF. As DNA, the CDR3 is TGTGCCAGCAGGAACTTACAGGGTTCTGGAAACACCATATATTTT. Full variable domain (outside the CDR3, taken from reference TRBV28 and TRBJ1-3): DVKVTQSSRYLVKRTGEKVFLECVQDMDHENMFWYRQDPGLGLRLIYFSYDVKMKEKGDIPEGYSVSREKKERFSLILESASTNQTSMYLCASRNLQGSGNTIYFGEGSWLTVV.

This chain uses TRBV27 with TRBJ1-2; tentatively, D is TRBD1 (6 bases). This CDR3 region has 13 residues. Germline CDR1 MNHEY, CDR2 SMNVEV (reference sequence). Trimming took off 10 bases at V and 4 bases at J, with 16 bases between the two ends. The CDR3 nucleotides are TGTGCCACCAAGAAGGGGGACACCTATGGCTACACCTTC. The encoded protein is CATKKGDTYGYTF.

V usage is TRBV28 and J usage is TRBJ1-5; 9 nucleotides agree with TRBD1. The ends lost 6 bases at V and 0 bases at J; junction bases unmatched: 9. Germline V gives CDR1 MDHEN, CDR2 SYDVKM. This CDR3 contains 17 residues. The CDR3: CASSRGQGGISNQPQHF. CDR3 in DNA: TGTGCCAGCAGCCGGGGACAGGGCGGAATTAGCAATCAGCCCCAGCATTTT.

The CDR3: CASTPWVASNEQFF. The CDR3 region has the DNA TGTGCCAGCACTCCTTGGGTAGCCTCCAATGAGCAGTTCTTC. V gene TRBV7-2 combines with J gene TRBJ2-1; D gene uncertain. This CDR3 is 14 amino acids long. V was shortened by 7 bases and J by 6 bases, with 16 bases between the two germline ends. Germline CDR1 SGHTA, CDR2 FQGNSA.

V and J are TRBV6-5 and TRBJ1-1; tentative D call: TRBD1 (6 bases). This CDR3 has 15 amino acids. Germline assignment: CDR1 MNHEY and CDR2 SVGAGI. Trimming pared 6 bases from V and 3 bases from J, leaving 17 bases between. The CDR3 DNA reads as TGTGCCAGCAGAGGGGGAGGGGCGGGAGACACTGAAGCTTTCTTT. Residues: CASRGGGAGDTEAFF.

Comments on this clone: One end of the junction does not line up with germline, which may come from a read error. The chain carries TRBV7-9 and TRBJ1-1; TRBD1 might be the D (5 bases). This CDR3 is 12 amino acids long. Germline V lookup: CDR1 SEHNR, CDR2 FQNEAQ (reference sequence). CDR3 residues: CSSSLRGNWAFF. CDR3 nucleotides: TGTTCCAGCAGCCTAAGGGGTAATTGGGCTTTCTTT.

V usage is TRBV19 and J usage is TRBJ1-1; a possible D gene is TRBD1 (5 bases). The germline gives CDR1 LNHDA, CDR2 SQIVND (reference sequence). The length of the CDR3 is 14 residues. V dropped 10 bases and J dropped 1 base, with 16 bases sitting between them. CDR3 in amino acids: CATALGGANTEAFF. The CDR3 nucleotides read TGTGCCACTGCCCTGGGGGGTGCGAACACTGAAGCTTTCTTT.

The CDR3 bases are TGTGCCTGGAACCCGCCGGGTCCGATCTACGAGCAGTACTTC. This encodes CAWNPPGPIYEQYF. The chain recombines TRBV30 with TRBJ2-5; D uncertain. The J call may be mistaken, given a closer DNA end match to TRBJ2-7. CDR3 length: 14 residues. From germline, CDR1 is GTSNPN and CDR2 SVGIG (reference sequence).

The rearrangement uses TRBV29-1 and TRBJ2-3, with 7 bases that match TRBD2. CDR3 length equals 13 residues. V lost 7 bases to trimming and J lost 5 bases; unmatched junction nucleotides: 9. Germline CDR1 is SQVTM and CDR2 is ANQGSEA. CDR3 nucleotides: TGCAGCGCCTTGGGGGGGACTAAAGATACGCAGTATTTT. It translates to CSALGGTKDTQYF.